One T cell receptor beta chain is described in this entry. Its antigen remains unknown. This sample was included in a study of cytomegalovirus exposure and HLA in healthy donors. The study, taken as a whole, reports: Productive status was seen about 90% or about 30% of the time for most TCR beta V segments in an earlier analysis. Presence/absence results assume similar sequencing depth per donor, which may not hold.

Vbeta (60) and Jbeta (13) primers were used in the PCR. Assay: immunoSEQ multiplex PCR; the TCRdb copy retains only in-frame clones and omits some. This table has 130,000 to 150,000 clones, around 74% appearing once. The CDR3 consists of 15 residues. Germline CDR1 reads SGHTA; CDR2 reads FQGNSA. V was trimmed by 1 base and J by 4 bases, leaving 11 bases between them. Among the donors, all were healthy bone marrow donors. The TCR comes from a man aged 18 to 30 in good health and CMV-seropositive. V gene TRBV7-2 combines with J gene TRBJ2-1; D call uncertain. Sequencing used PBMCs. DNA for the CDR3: TGTGCCAGCAGCTTAGACGGAACACTATACAATGAGCAGTTCTTC. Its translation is CASSLDGTLYNEQFF.